This T cell receptor beta chain was sequenced for a study of T cell responses to AZD1222 COVID-19 vaccine. Clones were read by immunoSEQ multiplex PCR, and TCRdb kept only the in-frame ones, dropping some. The sample has approximately 93,000 clones, about nine tenths seen once. General study points: Unmutated variant regions reportedly attract nearly half of all spike-specific TCRs. Once two AZD1222 doses were given, Spike-specific TCR breadth and depth went up. Mostly white British, mostly female donors; authors suggested clonal diversity may be underestimated.

The CDR3 is made up of 12 amino acids. The V gene lost 8 bases and the J gene lost 1 base, with 9 bases spanning the gap. Germline V gene sequence: CDR1 SGHRS, CDR2 YFSETQ. Remarks on this clone: Its specificity is not known.

The receptor was derived from an adult who received the AZD1222 COVID-19 vaccine. The V gene is TRBV5-1, the J gene TRBJ1-1; D gene unclear. This sample comprised peripheral blood, obtained 28 days after the second AZD1222 dose. For the CDR3, the DNA is TGCGCCAGTGGACGTCAGAACACTGAAGCTTTCTTT. This translates into CASGRQNTEAFF.